This TCR beta chain emerged from a study of T cells in Graves' hyperthyroidism and ophthalmopathy. In its sample, this clonotype was seen a few times. Authors of the study amplified TCR beta CDR3 regions from RNA transcripts. An initial round of RT-PCR targeting the TCR CDR3 relied on the HTBI primer set. From the multiplex PCR reads, TCRdb called clonotypes with MiXCR, one entry per CDR3 protein. Among 300,000 to 400,000 distinct CDR3 sequences listed, roughly 23% were seen once. Germline V gives CDR1 MDHEN, CDR2 SYDVKM. V was clipped by 11 bases and J by 2 bases; unmatched bases: 6. This CDR3 spans 14 amino acids.

J is TRBJ2-2 and V is TRBV28; TRBD1 matches 9 bases. The source of this sequence is a woman between 50 and 59 years old with Graves' hyperthyroidism. The sample consisted of blood. CDR3 in amino acids: CAARQGDNTGELFF. CDR3 DNA: TGTGCCGCCAGACAGGGGGATAACACCGGGGAGCTGTTTTTT.